Below are 10 T cell receptor beta chains sequenced from a single sample in a study of blood T cells in healthy people across ages. It was with a sample-barcoded 5' primer and a J-beta primer mix that a second PCR of about 6 to 12 cycles was run. One entry per CDR3 protein results from TCRdb running MiXCR on the 5' RACE reads. The sample consists of over a million distinct CDR3 sequences, 40% to 45% of them appearing once. Sequenced input: blood. All receptors come from a woman between 55 and 75 years old in good health.

This clonotype was seen once. Just one base apart from a much larger clone, this may be a read error. The rearrangement joins TRBV20-1 to TRBJ2-3, with D unresolved. The V end lost 4 bases, the J end lost 6 bases, and 8 bases lay between the germline ends. CDR1 is DFQATT and CDR2 is SNEGSKA in the germline V gene (reference sequence). CDR3 length equals 11 residues. CDR3 nucleotide sequence: TGCAGTGCTAAAGCCCCGGATACGCAGTATTTT. It translates to CSAKAPDTQYF.

The genes are TRBV21-1 and TRBJ1-1; TRBD1 is taken as the D call from the table, unchecked against the DNA. TRBV21-1 is listed as a pseudogene. This CDR3 comprises 16 residues. DNA of the CDR3: TGTGCCAGCAGCCCAGACAGTATTTGTGGGAGAACTGAAGCTTTCTTT. This gives the protein CASSPDSICGRTEAFF.

This sequence joins TRBV27 and TRBJ2-1; 10 bases map to TRBD2. The J call may be in error: the DNA end matches TRBJ2-7 better. This CDR3 comprises 16 residues. Germline CDR1 reads MNHEY; CDR2 reads SMNVEV (reference sequence). The CDR3 loop is CASSSPGTSDYNEQYF. The CDR3 coding sequence is TGTGCCAGCAGTTCACCCGGGACTAGCGACTACAATGAGCAGTACTTC.

The rearrangement uses TRBV6-6 and TRBJ2-5; 8 bases map to TRBD1. The J call may be in error: the DNA end matches TRBJ2-7 better. Germline V gene data show CDR1 as MNHNY and CDR2 as SVGAGI (reference sequence). The CDR3 is 14 residues long. The CDR3 region has the DNA TGTGCCAGCAGGGTGGACAGGGCTGTCGACGAGCAGTACTTC. Translated: CASRVDRAVDEQYF.

The chain carries TRBV5-5 and TRBJ2-5, with D tentatively TRBD2 (6 bases). This CDR3 spans 16 amino acids. Germline V gene sequence: CDR1 SGHKS, CDR2 YYEKEE (reference sequence). The ends were cut back, 4 bases at V and 3 bases at J, with 19 bases in the middle. The DNA of the CDR3 is TGTGCCAGCAGCCTCCCCGGGACTGTCACAAAAGAGACCCAGTACTTC. This encodes CASSLPGTVTKETQYF.

This clonotype was counted a few times. J is TRBJ2-4 and V is TRBV20-1; 7 bases are shared with TRBD2. CDR1 and CDR2 from the germline V gene are DFQATT and SNEGSKA (reference sequence). Trimming took 5 bases from V and 4 from J; bases not matched to a gene: 5. The CDR3 is 13 amino acids. CDR3 nucleotides: TGCAGTGCTCACGGACTAGTTAAAAACATTCAGTACTTC. Translation: CSAHGLVKNIQYF.

J is TRBJ1-4 and V is TRBV7-9; 9 bases are shared with TRBD1. The CDR3 contains 16 residues. The germline gives CDR1 SEHNR, CDR2 FQNEAQ (reference sequence). The ends lost 4 bases at V and 7 bases at J; junction bases unmatched: 10. The DNA for the CDR3 is TGTGCCAGCAGCTCGGACAGGGGTGGATTGGGTGAAAAACTGTTTTTT. This translates into CASSSDRGGLGEKLFF.

CDR3 nucleotides: TGTGCCAGCAGCTACTTAGGACTAGCGGGAGTCCCAACACCATACAATGAGCAGTTCTTC. Translation gives CASSYLGLAGVPTPYNEQFF. The genes are TRBV7-3 and TRBJ2-1; 13 bases are shared with TRBD2. The CDR3 totals 20 residues. Germline values: CDR1 SGHTA, CDR2 FQGTGA. V lost 4 bases and J lost 4; bases outside the gene matches: 16.

This clonotype showed up just a few times. The V gene is TRBV20-1, the J gene TRBJ2-7; 8 bases align to TRBD1. Germline-derived CDR1 and CDR2 are DFQATT and SNEGSKA (reference sequence). The CDR3 runs 12 residues. The chain's CDR3 is CTHRDRCDEQYF. In DNA form, the CDR3 reads TGCACCCACCGGGACAGGTGCGACGAGCAGTACTTC.

Details on this clonotype: A read error is possible here, since a much larger clone lies one base away. The genes are TRBV12-3 or TRBV12-4 and TRBJ1-1, with unresolved D. This CDR3 contains 13 residues. The ends were cut back, 2 bases at V and 1 base at J, with 5 bases in the middle. The chain's CDR3 is CASSLQENTEAFF. The CDR3 DNA reads TGTGCCAGCAGTTTACAGGAGAACACTGAAGCTTTCTTT.